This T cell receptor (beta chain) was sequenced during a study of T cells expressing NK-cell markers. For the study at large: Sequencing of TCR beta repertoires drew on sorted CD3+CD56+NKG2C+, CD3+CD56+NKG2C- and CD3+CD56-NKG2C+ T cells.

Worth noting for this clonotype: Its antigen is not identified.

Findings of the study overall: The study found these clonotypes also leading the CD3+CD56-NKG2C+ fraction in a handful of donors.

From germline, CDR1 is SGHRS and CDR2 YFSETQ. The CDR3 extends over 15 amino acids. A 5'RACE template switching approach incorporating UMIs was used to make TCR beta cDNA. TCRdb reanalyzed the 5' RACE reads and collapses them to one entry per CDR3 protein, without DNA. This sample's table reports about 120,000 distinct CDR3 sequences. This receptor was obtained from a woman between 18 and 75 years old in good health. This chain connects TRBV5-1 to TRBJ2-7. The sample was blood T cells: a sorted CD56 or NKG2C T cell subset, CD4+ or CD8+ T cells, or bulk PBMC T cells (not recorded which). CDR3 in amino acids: CASSLSTTDYYEQYF. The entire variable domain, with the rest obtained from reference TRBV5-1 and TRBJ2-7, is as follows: KAGVTQTPRYLIKTRGQQVTLSCSPISGHRSVSWYQQTPGQGLQFLFEYFSETQRNKGNFPGRFSGRQFSNSRSEMNVSTLELGDSALYLCASSLSTTDYYEQYFGPGTRLTVT.